This passage covers 27 T cell receptor beta chains from one sample sequenced in a study of blood T cell repertoires in COVID-19. TCRdb's table, derived via immunoSEQ multiplex PCR, lists solely in-frame clones and lacks some. The sample holds about 130,000 clones; roughly 89% are singletons and the top ten take less than 4.5%. The sample consisted of peripheral blood. Source of these receptors: a man aged 55 to 69 with COVID-19, enrolled during active disease.

The chain recombines TRBV7-8 with TRBJ1-3, with 11 positions matching TRBD1. V shed 2 bases, J shed 2 bases, and the junction held 11 bases outside the gene matches. The CDR3 has 19 amino acids. Per the germline V gene, CDR1 is SGHVS and CDR2 is FQNEAQ. CDR3 protein: CASSLYRTGGDWAGNTIYF. CDR3 nucleotide sequence: TGTGCCAGCAGCTTATACCGGACAGGGGGCGATTGGGCTGGAAACACCATATATTTT.

In DNA form, the CDR3 reads TGTGCCAGCTCACCCCTACCCCCAGGGGATACGCAGTATTTT. Its protein product is CASSPLPPGDTQYF. The chain couples TRBV18 to TRBJ2-3, with D possibly TRBD1 on 5 matching bases. Trimming shortened V by 3 bases and J by 6 bases, and 13 bases separated the two germline ends. The germline gives CDR1 KGHSH, CDR2 LQKENI. This CDR3 region has 14 residues.

The chain is built from TRBV18 and TRBJ1-6; perhaps TRBD1 as D (5 bases). Germline CDR1 reads KGHSH; CDR2 reads LQKENI. This CDR3 is 15 amino acids long. Trimming removed 1 base at V and 7 bases at J, with 11 bases between. The CDR3 bases are TGTGCCAGCTCACCACATGGGGCAGTCAATTCACCCCTCCACTTT. It encodes CASSPHGAVNSPLHF.

The chain couples TRBV10-3 to TRBJ2-7, with 8 bases lining up with TRBD1. Germline trimming cut 3 bases from V and 1 base from J; bases unmatched to any gene: 2. There are 14 residues in the CDR3. Germline assignment: CDR1 ENHRY and CDR2 SYGVKD. The CDR3 loop reads CAISDGTGSYEQYF. The CDR3, as DNA: TGTGCCATCAGTGACGGGACAGGTTCCTACGAGCAGTACTTC.

V usage is TRBV28 and J usage is TRBJ1-2; no reliable D call. V was shortened by 5 bases and J by 2 bases, with 9 bases between the two germline ends. Germline CDR1 MDHEN, CDR2 SYDVKM. The CDR3 loop spans 13 amino acids. This chain's CDR3 is CASSVSRNYGYTF. The CDR3, as DNA: TGTGCCAGCAGTGTTAGCAGAAACTATGGCTACACCTTC.

The chain employs TRBV29-1 and TRBJ1-2; a weak D match, TRBD1 (6 bases). Germline V gene sequence: CDR1 SQVTM, CDR2 ANQGSEA. This CDR3 is 13 amino acids long. V was trimmed by 7 bases and J by 6 bases, leaving 18 bases between them. The CDR3 nucleotides read TGCAGCGCCACGGGAGGGGGAAGGGATGGCTACACCTTC. This sequence encodes CSATGGGRDGYTF.

This chain joins TRBV5-4 and TRBJ2-2; no reliable D call. The germline V gene encodes CDR1 SGHNT and CDR2 YYREEE (reference sequence). The CDR3 spans 15 residues. The germline V and J ends were trimmed by 0 bases and 2 bases, with 8 bases remaining between them. The DNA for the CDR3 is TGTGCCAGCAGCTTGGATAGCACTAACACCGGGGAGCTGTTTTTT. Amino acids: CASSLDSTNTGELFF.

The gene calls are TRBV11-2 and TRBJ2-1; 9 bases are shared with TRBD1. The J segment lost 10 bases and the V segment lost 6 bases, leaving 10 bases of the junction unmatched. CDR1 and CDR2 from the germline V gene are SGHAT and FQNNGV. CDR3 length equals 14 residues. The CDR3 DNA follows: TGTGCCAGCAGTCACAGGACAGGGGTCGGCGAGCAGTTCTTC. Translated, it gives CASSHRTGVGEQFF.

This clone was seen only once. The chain combines TRBV30 with TRBJ1-4; 7 bases match TRBD1. The V segment lost 4 bases and the J segment 8 bases; nucleotides outside the gene matches: 10. CDR1 and CDR2 from the germline V gene are GTSNPN and SVGIG (reference sequence). The CDR3 is 14 residues long. CDR3 bases: TGTGCCTGGAACCTGATAGGGGGCCGGGAAAAACTGTTTTTT. Amino acid sequence: CAWNLIGGREKLFF.

This clone was seen a few times. The chain uses TRBV20-1 and TRBJ1-6, with 9 bases that match TRBD1. The CDR3 consists of 16 residues. Per the germline V gene, CDR1 is DFQATT and CDR2 is SNEGSKA (reference sequence). Trimming cost V 3 bases and J 7 bases; bases outside gene matches: 10. In nucleotides, the CDR3 is TGCAGTGCTAGTAAGGAACAGGGGGCCGGGAATTCACCCCTCCACTTT. Translated: CSASKEQGAGNSPLHF.

The chain links TRBV7-3 to TRBJ1-2; D might be TRBD1 (5 bases). Germline V gene data show CDR1 as SGHTA and CDR2 as FQGTGA. V was cut by 5 bases and J by 2 bases, with 15 bases left in between. The CDR3 consists of 15 residues. The chain's CDR3 is CASSPRAGWNYGYTF. The CDR3 region has the DNA TGTGCCAGCAGCCCCAGGGCAGGGTGGAACTATGGCTACACCTTC.

V and J are TRBV6-4 and TRBJ2-2; D uncertain. The CDR3 spans 13 residues. Germline V gene sequence: CDR1 MRHNA, CDR2 SNTAGT. The ends were cut back, 2 bases at V and 3 bases at J, with 4 bases in the middle. The CDR3 sequence: CASSDPYTGELFF. CDR3 in DNA: TGTGCCAGCAGTGACCCCTACACCGGGGAGCTGTTTTTT.

This clone is a singleton in its sample. Within the sample, other DNA sequences also encode this same CDR3. The chain combines TRBV6-5 with TRBJ1-1; maybe TRBD1 (5 bases). Trimming took off 0 bases at V and 1 base at J, with 6 bases between the two ends. The CDR3 covers 14 residues. The germline V gene has CDR1 MNHEY and CDR2 SVGAGI. CDR3 sequence reads: CASSYSRGNTEAFF. As DNA, the CDR3 is TGTGCCAGCAGTTACTCAAGGGGGAACACTGAAGCTTTCTTT.

CDR3 bases: TGTGCCAGCAGCATCGGGACACCTGAAAAACTGTTTTTT. Translated, it gives CASSIGTPEKLFF. The rearrangement joins TRBV9 to TRBJ1-4; a weak D match, TRBD1 (6 bases). The CDR3 is made up of 13 amino acids. Between the trimmed V and J ends, which lost 4 bases and 7 bases, there was a span of 11 bases. The germline gives CDR1 SGDLS, CDR2 YYNGEE.

The genes are TRBV30 and TRBJ2-1; a weak D match, TRBD2 (7 bases). Germline lookup yields CDR1 GTSNPN and CDR2 SVGIG (reference sequence). The CDR3 extends over 15 amino acids. The germline V and J ends were trimmed by 4 bases and 10 bases, with 23 bases remaining between them. The CDR3 reads CAWKPPRGGQGEQFF. CDR3 bases: TGTGCCTGGAAACCCCCGAGGGGGGGGCAGGGGGAGCAGTTCTTC. Together with reference TRBV30 and TRBJ2-1, the CDR3 gives the full variable domain: SQTIHQWPATLVQPVGSPLSLECTVEGTSNPNLYWYRQAAGRGLQLLFYSVGIGQISSEVPQNLSASRPQDRQFILSSKKLLLSDSGFYLCAWKPPRGGQGEQFFGPGTRLTVL.

This clone appeared a single time. The gene calls are TRBV2 and TRBJ2-3; a possible D gene is TRBD2 (6 bases). Germline V gene data show CDR1 as SNHLY and CDR2 as FYNNEI. CDR3 length equals 14 residues. V was shortened by 3 bases and J by 2 bases, with 9 bases between the two germline ends. The CDR3: CASSEGGITDTQYF. DNA for the CDR3: TGTGCCAGCAGTGAGGGGGGTATCACAGATACGCAGTATTTT.

The J gene is TRBJ2-1, the V gene TRBV7-3; TRBD1 matches at 7 bases. Germline V gene sequence: CDR1 SGHTA, CDR2 FQGTGA. V gave up 5 bases and J gave up 6 bases; unmatched junction bases: 4. The CDR3 totals 13 residues. The CDR3 DNA reads as TGTGCCAGCAGCCCCACAGGGGCCAATGAGCAGTTCTTC. Translating it yields CASSPTGANEQFF. Based on the CDR3 plus reference TRBV7-3 and TRBJ2-1, the full variable domain is GAGVSQTPSNKVTEKGKYVELRCDPISGHTALYWYRQSLGQGPEFLIYFQGTGAADDSGLPNDRFFAVRPEGSVSTLKIQRTERGDSAVYLCASSPTGANEQFFGPGTRLTVL.

This chain joins TRBV30 and TRBJ1-2; TRBD1 is a possible D gene (5 bases). CDR3 length equals 11 residues. The V and J ends lost 7 bases and 4 bases respectively, with 10 bases between them. CDR1 is GTSNPN and CDR2 is SVGIG in the germline V gene (reference sequence). The CDR3 spells CALTAAYGYTF. The CDR3 nucleotides are TGTGCCTTGACAGCTGCCTATGGCTACACCTTC.

This sequence joins TRBV4-2 and TRBJ1-4; possibly TRBD1 for D (5 bases). The V gene lost 1 base and the J gene lost 0 bases, with 18 bases spanning the gap. The CDR3 covers 19 residues. CDR1 is LGHNA, CDR2 YNFKEQ, per germline. The CDR3 coding sequence is TGTGCCAGCAGCCAAGGTCTGGGCGGGGCCTACGCAACTAATGAAAAACTGTTTTTT. It yields the protein CASSQGLGGAYATNEKLFF.

V usage is TRBV4-1 and J usage is TRBJ1-2; a possible D gene is TRBD1 (5 bases). With 0 bases removed from V and 6 bases from J, the gap between germline ends came to 14 bases. Germline-derived CDR1 and CDR2 are MGHRA and YSYEKL. The CDR3 has 15 amino acids. The DNA of the CDR3 is TGCGCCAGCAGCCAAGAGAGACCAGGGAAGGATGGCTACACCTTC. This encodes CASSQERPGKDGYTF.

The chain uses TRBV7-2 and TRBJ2-7; D perhaps matches TRBD2 (5 bases). The CDR3 covers 14 residues. Per germline, CDR1 SGHTA and CDR2 FQGNSA. Trimming shortened V by 2 bases and J by 6 bases, and 14 bases separated the two germline ends. Here the CDR3 reads CASSLSPGIREQYF. The CDR3 DNA sequence: TGTGCCAGCAGCTTATCGCCCGGGATCCGCGAGCAGTACTTC.

The rearrangement links TRBV7-7 to TRBJ2-1; TRBD2 is a possible D gene (6 bases). Trimming removed 1 base at V and 9 bases at J, with 13 bases between. The CDR3 length is 14 residues. The V gene's germline CDR1 is SSHAT and CDR2 FNYEAQ (reference sequence). DNA for the CDR3: TGTGCCAGCAGCTTAGGACTAGGGGCGGGTGAGCAGTTCTTC. Translated, it gives CASSLGLGAGEQFF. The variable domain in full, completed from reference TRBV7-7 and TRBJ2-1, reads GAGVSQSPRYKVTKRGQDVTLRCDPISSHATLYWYQQALGQGPEFLTYFNYEAQPDKSGLPSDRFSAERPEGSISTLTIQRTEQRDSAMYRCASSLGLGAGEQFFGPGTRLTVL.

This sequence joins TRBV19 and TRBJ1-2, with 11 bases aligning to TRBD1. The junction had 13 bases not matched to a gene; V was cut back by 5 bases and J by 8 bases. The germline V gene encodes CDR1 LNHDA and CDR2 SQIVND (reference sequence). The CDR3 spans 16 residues. As DNA, the CDR3 is TGTGCCAGTAGTGGTGGGACAGGGGGACCAACGAGCGGCTACACCTTC. This gives the protein CASSGGTGGPTSGYTF.

This clone was recorded a few times. The junction departs from germline at one end; a sequencing error may be responsible. V is TRBV15 and J is TRBJ1-4, with D hard to call. Germline V CDR1 and CDR2: LNHNV, YYDKDF (reference sequence). CDR3 length: 15 amino acids. CDR3 in DNA: TGTGCCACCAGCAATTACGGCGGAACTGATGAAAAACTGTTTTTT. Its translation: CATSNYGGTDEKLFF.

A few counts support this clone. The chain joins TRBV5-4 to TRBJ2-2; D remains ambiguous. Germline lookup yields CDR1 SGHNT and CDR2 YYREEE (reference sequence). Trimming left V 0 bases short and J 3 bases short, with 15 bases between. The CDR3 sequence is 17 residues long. In DNA form, the CDR3 reads TGTGCCAGCAGCTTGGAACAGCCGCTCCGAGACACCGGGGAGCTGTTTTTT. Its translation: CASSLEQPLRDTGELFF.

The chain links TRBV30 to TRBJ2-3; D possibly corresponds to TRBD1 (6 bases). V was trimmed by 0 bases and J by 6 bases, leaving 7 bases between them. The germline V gene has CDR1 GTSNPN and CDR2 SVGIG (reference sequence). The CDR3 consists of 12 residues. The CDR3 DNA is TGTGCCTGGAGTGTAAGGGGGGATACGCAGTATTTT. This translates into CAWSVRGDTQYF.

The table lists this clone with a count of one. The chain joins TRBV10-3 to TRBJ1-6; possibly TRBD1 for D (6 bases). V was shortened by 3 bases and J by 10 bases, with 13 bases between the two germline ends. This CDR3 region has 14 residues. CDR1 and CDR2 (germline): ENHRY, SYGVKD. The CDR3 DNA reads as TGTGCCATCAGTGAACAGGGTCGTCAATCACCCCTCCACTTT. This encodes CAISEQGRQSPLHF.